Each of the 5 T cell receptor beta chains below was sequenced from the same sample in a study of cytomegalovirus exposure and HLA in healthy donors. Use of 60 Vbeta and 13 Jbeta primers characterized the PCR. TCRdb keeps only in-frame clones here, not all; method: immunoSEQ multiplex PCR. The profile shows fewer than 200,000 clones, 81% of them singletons. The sequenced material came from PBMCs. The receptors were sampled from a man aged 40-50 years in good health and CMV-seropositive.

The sample holds a few counts of this clone. The rearrangement links TRBV6-6 to TRBJ1-5; no definite D call. With 0 bases removed from V and 6 bases from J, the gap between germline ends came to 9 bases. Germline loops: CDR1 MNHNY, CDR2 SVGAGI (reference sequence). This CDR3 is 14 amino acids long. CDR3 amino acids: CASSYSAESQPQHF. The DNA of the CDR3 is TGTGCCAGCAGTTACTCAGCCGAAAGTCAGCCCCAGCATTTT.

This clone has only one observation. The CDR3, as DNA: TGTGCCAGCAGCCCCCGGGACAGGCGGCCCGAGCAGTACTTC. Translating gives CASSPRDRRPEQYF. The rearrangement uses TRBV4-2 and TRBJ2-7, with 8 bases lining up with TRBD1. CDR3 length: 14 amino acids. CDR1 is LGHNA and CDR2 is YNFKEQ in the germline V gene. V lost 4 bases, J lost 6 bases, and 8 bases stayed unmatched.

This clone was counted once. The rearrangement links TRBV6-5 to TRBJ2-4; D is unclear. From germline, CDR1 is MNHEY and CDR2 SVGAGI. V was trimmed by 2 bases and J by 0 bases, leaving 5 bases between them. The CDR3 runs 14 residues. The CDR3 reads CASSYGPAKNIQYF. The DNA of the CDR3 is TGTGCCAGCAGTTACGGCCCAGCCAAAAACATTCAGTACTTC.

This clone was seen only a few times. V gene TRBV6-1 combines with J gene TRBJ2-7; weak D call: TRBD1 (5 bases). Germline loops: CDR1 MNHNS, CDR2 SASEGT. Trimming removed 0 bases from V and 8 bases from J, with 17 bases in between. This CDR3 spans 15 amino acids. CDR3 residues: CASSEAWGRQAQQYF. Here the CDR3 DNA reads TGTGCCAGCAGTGAAGCGTGGGGCAGGCAAGCACAGCAGTACTTC.

The chain combines TRBV29-1 with TRBJ1-2; possible D gene TRBD1, 5 bases. The length of the CDR3 is 12 residues. V gave up 4 bases and J gave up 6 bases, with 12 bases separating them. CDR1 and CDR2 (germline): SQVTM, ANQGSEA. The CDR3 coding sequence is TGCAGCGTTGGCTGGACATCGAATGGCTACACCTTC. Translation gives CSVGWTSNGYTF.